A selection of T cell receptor beta chains follows, all from one sample in a study of shared clonotypes between healthy human individuals. The repertoire was sequenced with immunoSEQ multiplex PCR; TCRdb's copy has only in-frame clones and lacks some. The table includes some 1,400,000 clones, roughly 96% detected once. The sample consisted of naive CD4+ T cells sorted from blood. Source of these receptors: a man aged 30-40 years in good health. The CDR3 runs from the conserved cysteine through the conserved F or W. Clone size is given for some rows only: seen once, a few or many times, or a class if the clone is expanded.

j_call v_call clone_size cdr3_aa
TRBJ2-7 TRBV6-7 . CASSYSPGQGPYEQYF
TRBJ1-1 TRBV5-4 . CASSLRQGASEALF
TRBJ2-2 TRBV7-8 . CASSIRWGEELFF
TRBJ2-5 TRBV18 . CASSQGQTHGETQYF
TRBJ1-5 TRBV6-1 once CASSSRGLSNQPQHF
TRBJ2-7 TRBV25-1 . CASSGAMVGAPYEQYF
TRBJ2-3 TRBV7-9 . CASSLYIARTDTQYF
TRBJ2-7 TRBV18 . CASSPALAGDEQYF
TRBJ1-2 TRBV28 . CASRPTGQGSGGYTF
TRBJ2-1 TRBV28 . CASRLGGAYEQFF